A selection of T cell receptor beta chains follows, all from one sample in a study of siplizumab effects on memory and regulatory T cells. The protocol was immunoSEQ multiplex PCR, while the TCRdb copy is restricted to in-frame clones and leaves out a portion. Found here are tens of thousands of clones, around 90% of them singletons; the top ten hold 1.5% to 2%. Sequenced material: Tregs sorted from blood. These receptors originate from a human donor in good health. Both conserved end residues are trimmed from each CDR3. The size of a clone is reported for some rows only, either as once, few or many, or as a class for expanded clones.

.,TRBV11-3,ASSLVGLLNTEAF
.,TRBV28,ASKPRGRGSYEQY
.,TRBV21-1,ASSKKGSSYNEQF
.,TRBV7-2,ASSYRGQQYEQY
.,TRBV6-4,ASRGTSGSFPF
.,TRBV5-1,ASSLGQGGQPQH
.,TRBV29-1,SVTLRQANYGYT
.,TRBV14,ASSFSIGRTYEQY
once,TRBV6-5,ASSTSTGSYEQY
.,TRBV6-5,ASSFGGGEKLF
.,TRBV13,ASSPPSLGRGEQF
.,TRBV7-3,ASRLNQASNTEAF
.,TRBV18,ASSPSSGRENTGELF
.,TRBV6-4,ASRGPGLAGHRKTQY
.,TRBV11-3,ASSLLGQSTDTQY
.,TRBV10-2,ASGAGSYNEQF
.,TRBV7-2,ASGAGSRETQY
.,TRBV6-4,ASSLEEGSAYGYT
.,TRBV5-1,ASTRTGEPGNTIY
few,TRBV15,ATSRGLREKADTQY
.,TRBV21-1,ASSKDAKEYEQY
few,TRBV10-3,AISDPVGEQY
.,TRBV11-2,ASSPGGSTDTQY
.,TRBV5-6,ASATHRVTNEKLF
.,TRBV6-6,ASNRAGTDTQY
.,TRBV11-3,ASSPYGQMQETQY
.,TRBV7-8,ASSPGTSVNEQY
once,TRBV19,ASSAGTGVRGTEAF
.,TRBV19,ASSITDSSYEQY
few,TRBV28,ASSFRDASSYEQY
.,TRBV19,ASSTPRQGSGNQPQH
.,TRBV11-2,ASSLGYPNEQF
.,TRBV4-1,ASSRKRGEGNEQY
.,TRBV5-1,ASSSLGTENIQY
.,TRBV4-2,ASSLLAGGPYEQY
.,TRBV18,ASSPRHSPDTQY
.,TRBV28,ASSVRPKNIQY
.,TRBV18,ASSLLAGIDTQY
once,TRBV5-6,ASSRDSYGYT
.,TRBV7-9,ASSGAGREAYNEQF
.,TRBV29-1,SVDPTGANYGYT
.,TRBV5-1,ASSLGLAGGSYEQY
.,TRBV7-9,ASSLGVAVAF
.,TRBV30,AWSVGAGLYEQY
few,TRBV18,ASSPPTSFEQF
.,TRBV19,ASSARGGGYTEAF
.,TRBV4-1,ASSRGTSGAYNEQF
.,TRBV18,ASSPLRGGQMGTDTQY
.,TRBV10-2,ASSDRETQY
.,TRBV4-2,ASSQENPWTSGRGDTQY
.,TRBV5-1,ASSLEQSVYT
.,TRBV6-5,ASWQRSNLGAF
.,TRBV9,ASSVAPSVKANEQF
once,TRBV28,ASRKGARVLGNTEAF
.,TRBV6-6,ASRAWTGNQPQH
.,TRBV5-1,ASSLVGGRRDTQY
.,TRBV18,ASSPPTRGGNEQY
many,TRBV7-9,ASSHDVHRNYGYT
.,TRBV13,ASSPVGAGNTIY